A single sample gave rise to the 2 T cell receptor beta chains below, sequenced in a study of radiation and T cells in renal cell carcinoma. Time point in this sample: blood 4 weeks post-SBRT, at nephrectomy. Sample treatment: 15 Gy SBRT to primary tumor, nephrectomy 4 weeks later. This table comes from immunoSEQ multiplex PCR, and its TCRdb copy is limited to in-frame clones, with some not included. This table holds about 78,000 clones, approximately 90% found once. This sample comprised blood, obtained from a patient whose treatment included radiotherapy and nephrectomy. Receptors were obtained from a woman in her 70s with renal cell carcinoma.

The V call is TRBV9, the J call TRBJ2-1; 15 bases line up with TRBD2. The CDR3 covers 18 residues. Germline V gene lookup returns CDR1 SGDLS and CDR2 YYNGEE. J gave up 1 base and V 4 bases, and 6 bases lay outside the gene matches. The CDR3 region has the DNA TGTGCCAGCAGCCCGGGACTAGCGGGGGGCCTTTCCTACAATGAGCAGTTCTTC. This sequence encodes CASSPGLAGGLSYNEQFF.

The chain links TRBV10-3 to TRBJ2-1, with 11 bases identical to TRBD2. Germline V gives CDR1 ENHRY, CDR2 SYGVKD. The V gene end was trimmed by 3 bases and the J gene end by 6 bases; junction bases not matched to a gene: 4. The CDR3 length is 15 residues. The CDR3 DNA follows: TGTGCCATCAGTGATAGCGGGGGGGCTCGCAATGAGCAGTTCTTC. Residues: CAISDSGGARNEQFF.